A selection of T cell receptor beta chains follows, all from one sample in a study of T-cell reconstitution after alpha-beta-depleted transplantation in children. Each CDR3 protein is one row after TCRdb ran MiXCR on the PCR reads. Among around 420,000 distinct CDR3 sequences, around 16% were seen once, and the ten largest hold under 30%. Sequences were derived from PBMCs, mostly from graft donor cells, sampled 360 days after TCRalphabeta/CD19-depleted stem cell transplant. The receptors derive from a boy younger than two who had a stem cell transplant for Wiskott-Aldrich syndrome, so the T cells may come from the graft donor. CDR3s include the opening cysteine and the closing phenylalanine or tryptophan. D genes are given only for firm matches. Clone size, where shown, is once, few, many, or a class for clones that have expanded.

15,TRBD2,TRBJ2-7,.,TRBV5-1,TGCGCCAGCAGCTTACTAGCGGGAGTGGATAGCGAGCAGTACTTC,CASSLLAGVDSEQYF
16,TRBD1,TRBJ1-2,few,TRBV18,TGTGCCAGCTCACAATCCGGGACAGGGGCCAACTATGGCTACACCTTC,CASSQSGTGANYGYTF
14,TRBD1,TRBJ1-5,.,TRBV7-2,TGTGCCAGCAGCTCAGACAGGGGTCATCAGCCCCAGCATTTT,CASSSDRGHQPQHF
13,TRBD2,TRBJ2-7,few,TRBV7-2,TGTGCCAGCAGCGACCGACTAGCGGGAGGGCAGTACTTC,CASSDRLAGGQYF
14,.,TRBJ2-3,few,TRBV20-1,TGCAGTGCTAGCCACAGTACTAGCACAGATACGCAGTATTTT,CSASHSTSTDTQYF
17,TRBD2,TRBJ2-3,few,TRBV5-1,TGCGCCAGCAGCCTTTATTTGGAAGCGGGGCCCACAGATACGCAGTATTTT,CASSLYLEAGPTDTQYF
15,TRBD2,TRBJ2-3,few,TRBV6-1,TGTGCCAGCAGACCGGGACTACCGACCCACAGGACGCAGTATTTT,CASRPGLPTHRTQYF
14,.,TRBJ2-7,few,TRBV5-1,TGCGCCAGCAGCAAACGGGGGTTCGCCTACGAGCAGTACTTC,CASSKRGFAYEQYF
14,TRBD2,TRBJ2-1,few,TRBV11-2,TGTGCCAGCAGCTCGCTAGCGGGAGCATATGAGCAGTTCTTC,CASSSLAGAYEQFF
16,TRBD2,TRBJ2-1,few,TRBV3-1,TGTGCCAGCAGCCAGTTCGGACTAGATACCTACAATGAGCAGTTCTTC,CASSQFGLDTYNEQFF
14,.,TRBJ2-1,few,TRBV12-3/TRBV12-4,TGTGCCAGCACCTACACTAGCTCCTACAATGAGCAGTTCTTC,CASTYTSSYNEQFF
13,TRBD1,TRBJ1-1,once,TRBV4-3,TGCGCCAGCAGCCCCGGGACAGGCTATCAAGCTTTCTTT,CASSPGTGYQAFF
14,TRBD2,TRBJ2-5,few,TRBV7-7,TGTGCCAGCAGCCCAGCGGGAATTGAAGAGACCCAGTACTTC,CASSPAGIEETQYF
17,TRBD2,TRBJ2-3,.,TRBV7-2,TGTGCCAGCAGCTTAGCCTTCGGGACTAGCGTTACAGATACGCAGTATTTT,CASSLAFGTSVTDTQYF
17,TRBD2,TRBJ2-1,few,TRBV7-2,TGTGCCAGCAGCCCTAGACTAGCGGGGACCTCCTACAATGAGCAGTTCTTC,CASSPRLAGTSYNEQFF
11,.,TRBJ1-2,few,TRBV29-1,TGCAGCGCCGAGATTAACTATGGCTACACCTTC,CSAEINYGYTF
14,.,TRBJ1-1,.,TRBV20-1,TGCAGTGCTATTAAGGGAAAAGTGGTGACTGAAGCTTTCTTT,CSAIKGKVVTEAFF
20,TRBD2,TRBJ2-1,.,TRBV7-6,TGTGCCAGCAGCTTAGCGGCTCCTAGCGGGGGGACCACGCCCTACAATGAGCAGTTCTTC,CASSLAAPSGGTTPYNEQFF
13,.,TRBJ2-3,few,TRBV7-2,TGTGCCAGCACCCGTGGCGGGCCATATACGCAGTATTTT,CASTRGGPYTQYF
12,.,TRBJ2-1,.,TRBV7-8,TGTGCCAGCAGCCCTGGGACTCCCCGGCAGTTCTTC,CASSPGTPRQFF
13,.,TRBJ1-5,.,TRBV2,TGTGCCAGCAAGGCAGGGAGCTATCAGCCCCAGCATTTT,CASKAGSYQPQHF
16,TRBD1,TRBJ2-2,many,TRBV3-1,TGTGCCAGCAGCCAACGCCGGGACAGGGGGACCGGGGAGCTGTTTTTT,CASSQRRDRGTGELFF
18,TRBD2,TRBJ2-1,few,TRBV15,TGTGCCACCAGCCTAATCGACAAACTAGCGGGACCTTACAATGAGCAGTTCTTC,CATSLIDKLAGPYNEQFF
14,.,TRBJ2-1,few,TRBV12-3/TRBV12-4,TGTGCCAGCAGTCCGGGGGTCCAGTACAATGAGCAGTTCTTC,CASSPGVQYNEQFF
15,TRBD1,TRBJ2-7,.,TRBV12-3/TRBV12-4,TGTGCCAGCAGCCCACGGCACAGGGGCACCTACGAGCAGTACTTC,CASSPRHRGTYEQYF
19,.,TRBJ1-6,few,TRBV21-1,TGTGCCAGCAGCAAAGAAACCAGTGGGGTTAGCTCCTATAATTCACCCCTCCACTTT,CASSKETSGVSSYNSPLHF
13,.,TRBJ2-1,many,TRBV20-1,TGCAGTGCTAGAGACGGACTGTACAATGAGCAGTTCTTC,CSARDGLYNEQFF
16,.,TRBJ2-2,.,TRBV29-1,TGCAGCGTTAGTTTATTTCCTTCGAAGTACACCGGGGAGCTGTTTTTT,CSVSLFPSKYTGELFF
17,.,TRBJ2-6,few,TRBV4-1,TGCGCCAGCAGCCAAGAGCCTACGGCTCCCGGGGCCAACGTCCTGACTTTC,CASSQEPTAPGANVLTF
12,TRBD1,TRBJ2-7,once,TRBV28,TGTGCCAGCAGCCTCAGGGGGAGAAAGCAGTACTTC,CASSLRGRKQYF
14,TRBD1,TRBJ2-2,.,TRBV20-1,TGCAGTGCTAGTCGAGACAGGGACACCGGGGAGCTGTTTTTT,CSASRDRDTGELFF
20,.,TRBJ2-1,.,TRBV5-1,TGCGCCAGCAGCTTGGAGGTCTACCATATAAGTCATAGCTCCTACAATGAGCAGTTCTTC,CASSLEVYHISHSSYNEQFF
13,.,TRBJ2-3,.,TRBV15,TGTGCCACCAGCAGAGATGGCCCAGATACGCAGTATTTT,CATSRDGPDTQYF
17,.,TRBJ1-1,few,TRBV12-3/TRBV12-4,TGTGCCAGCAGTTTCAGATTATGGCTAGGTATGGACACTGAAGCTTTCTTT,CASSFRLWLGMDTEAFF
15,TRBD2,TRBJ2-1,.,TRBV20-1,TGCAGTGCTAGCGGGAGGGCTTGGGTCTACAATGAGCAGTTCTTC,CSASGRAWVYNEQFF
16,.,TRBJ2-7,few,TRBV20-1,TGCAGTGCTAGAAGCCTAGCTGCGGGAAGTGGCTACGAGCAGTACTTC,CSARSLAAGSGYEQYF
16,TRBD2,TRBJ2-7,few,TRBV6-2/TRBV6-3,TGTGCCAGCAGTTACGTTCGGGAGGGCCCCAACTACGAGCAGTACTTC,CASSYVREGPNYEQYF
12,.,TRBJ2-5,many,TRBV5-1,TGCGCCAGCAGCCTTCCTCAAGAGACCCAGTACTTC,CASSLPQETQYF
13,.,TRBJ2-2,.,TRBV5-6,TGTGCCAGCAGCTTGGGGATGGCCGGGGAGCTGTTTTTT,CASSLGMAGELFF
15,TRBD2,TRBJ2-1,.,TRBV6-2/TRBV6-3,TGTGCCAGCAGTTACGGGACTAGCGGGAGATGGGAGCAGTTCTTC,CASSYGTSGRWEQFF
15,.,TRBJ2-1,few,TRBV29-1,TGCAGCGTTGATAGCGCCGGGGGCACCTACAATGAGCAGTTCTTC,CSVDSAGGTYNEQFF
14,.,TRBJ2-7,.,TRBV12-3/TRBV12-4,TGTGCCAGCAGTTTTAGGAACATAGCCTACGAGCAGTACTTC,CASSFRNIAYEQYF
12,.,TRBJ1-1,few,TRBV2,TGTGCCAGCAGTATAGGGGGCACTGAAGCTTTCTTT,CASSIGGTEAFF
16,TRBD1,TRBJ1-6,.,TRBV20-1,TGCAGTGCTAAGTCCATCCGGGACAGTCAGAATTCACCCCTCCACTTT,CSAKSIRDSQNSPLHF
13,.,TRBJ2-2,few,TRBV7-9,TGTGCCAGCAGCAACAGGGTTGCCGGGGAGCTGTTTTTT,CASSNRVAGELFF
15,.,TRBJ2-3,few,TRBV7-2,TGTGCCAGCAGCTTAGGCCAGATAAGCACAGATACGCAGTATTTT,CASSLGQISTDTQYF
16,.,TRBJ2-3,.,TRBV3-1,TGTGCCAGCAGCCAAGTCCCGGGGGAGGACGCAGATACGCAGTATTTT,CASSQVPGEDADTQYF
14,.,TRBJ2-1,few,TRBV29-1,TGCAGCGCAATAACCCTTAGCTCCTACAATGAGCAGTTCTTC,CSAITLSSYNEQFF
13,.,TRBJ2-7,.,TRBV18,TGTGCCAGCTCACCAAGAGTTCCAGACGAGCAGTACTTC,CASSPRVPDEQYF
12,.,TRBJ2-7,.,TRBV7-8,TGTGCCAGCAGCTTATCCCGGGCCGAGCAGTACTTC,CASSLSRAEQYF
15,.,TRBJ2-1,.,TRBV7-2,TGTGCCAGCAGGTGGGACTCCAGCTCCTACAATGAGCAGTTCTTC,CASRWDSSSYNEQFF
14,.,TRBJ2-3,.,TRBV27,TGTGCCAGCAGTTTATGTGGGCGCGCAGATACGCAGTATTTT,CASSLCGRADTQYF
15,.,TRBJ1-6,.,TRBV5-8,TGTGCCAGCAGCTTGGAGCCGAACTATAATTCACCCCTCCACTTT,CASSLEPNYNSPLHF
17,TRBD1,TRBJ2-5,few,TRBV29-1,TGCAGCGTTGAACGTCCTTTGGGACAGGGGGCGAAAGAGACCCAGTACTTC,CSVERPLGQGAKETQYF
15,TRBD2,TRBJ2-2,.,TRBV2,TGTGCCAGCTGTCTAGCGGGAGGAGAGACCGGGGAGCTGTTTTTT,CASCLAGGETGELFF
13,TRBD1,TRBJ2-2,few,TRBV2,TGTGCCAGCAGGGACAGGGGTACCGGGGAGCTGTTTTTT,CASRDRGTGELFF
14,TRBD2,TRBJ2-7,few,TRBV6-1,TGTGCCAGCAGGGCCGGGACTAGGAGTAAGGTGGAGTACTTC,CASRAGTRSKVEYF
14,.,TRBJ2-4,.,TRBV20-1,TGCAGTGCTAGAAGGGCTCCTGCCAAAAACATTCAGTACTTC,CSARRAPAKNIQYF
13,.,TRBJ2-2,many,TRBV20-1,TGCAGTGCTAGGCTACCCTACACCGGGGAGCTGTTTTTT,CSARLPYTGELFF